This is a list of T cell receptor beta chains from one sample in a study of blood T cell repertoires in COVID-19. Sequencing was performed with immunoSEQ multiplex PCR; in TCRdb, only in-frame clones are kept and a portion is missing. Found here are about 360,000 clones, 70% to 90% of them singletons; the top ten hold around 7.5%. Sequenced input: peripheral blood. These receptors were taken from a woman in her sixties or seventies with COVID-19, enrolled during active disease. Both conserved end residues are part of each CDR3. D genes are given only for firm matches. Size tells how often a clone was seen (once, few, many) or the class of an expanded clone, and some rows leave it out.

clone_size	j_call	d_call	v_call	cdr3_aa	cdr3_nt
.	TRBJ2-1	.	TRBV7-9	CASSSRGAHLDEQFF	TGTGCCAGCAGCTCAAGGGGCGCCCATCTGGATGAGCAGTTCTTC
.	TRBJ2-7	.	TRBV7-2	CASSPQEDEQYF	TGTGCCAGCAGCCCCCAGGAAGACGAGCAGTACTTC
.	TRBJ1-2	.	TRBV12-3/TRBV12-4	CASGSAGVGGYTF	TGTGCCAGCGGTTCGGCCGGGGTGGGTGGCTACACCTTC
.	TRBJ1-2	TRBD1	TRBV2	CASGSGTGAYGYTF	TGTGCCAGCGGATCCGGGACAGGCGCCTATGGCTACACCTTC
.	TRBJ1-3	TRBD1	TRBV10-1	CASSAREKRQGSLGNTIYF	TGCGCCAGCAGTGCAAGAGAGAAAAGACAGGGGAGTTTGGGAAACACCATATATTTT
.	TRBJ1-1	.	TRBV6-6	CASRHTTGNTEAFF	TGTGCCAGCAGACATACGACGGGGAACACTGAAGCTTTCTTT
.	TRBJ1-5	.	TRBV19	CASRPTSGNQPQHF	TGTGCCAGTAGGCCGACAAGTGGCAATCAGCCCCAGCATTTT
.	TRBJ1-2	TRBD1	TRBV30	CAWMPQDRVAGYTF	TGTGCCTGGATGCCCCAGGACAGGGTGGCGGGCTACACCTTC
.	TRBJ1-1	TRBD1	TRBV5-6	CASSWKNRGAYTEAFF	TGTGCCAGCAGCTGGAAGAACAGGGGGGCATACACTGAAGCTTTCTTT
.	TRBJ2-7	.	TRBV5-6	CASSPGTGEQYF	TGTGCCAGCAGCCCGGGTACTGGCGAGCAGTACTTC
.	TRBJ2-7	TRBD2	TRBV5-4	CASSLGGGSSYEQYF	TGTGCCAGCAGCTTGGGCGGGGGGAGCTCCTACGAGCAGTACTTC
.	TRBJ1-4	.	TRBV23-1	CASPRGEKLFF	TGCGCCAGCCCCCGGGGAGAAAAACTGTTTTTT
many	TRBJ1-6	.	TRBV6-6	CASSYPTVRDSPLHF	TGTGCCAGCAGTTACCCGACAGTTAGAGATTCACCCCTCCACTTT
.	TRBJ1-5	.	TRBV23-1	CASSQSWRGDSNQPQHF	TGCGCCAGCAGTCAATCCTGGAGGGGAGATAGCAATCAGCCCCAGCATTTT
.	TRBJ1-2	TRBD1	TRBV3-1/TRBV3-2	CASSPVPGQGYYGYTF	TGTGCCAGCAGCCCAGTCCCGGGACAGGGTTACTATGGCTACACCTTC
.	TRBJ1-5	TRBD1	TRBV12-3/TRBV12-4	CASRGTAEAPQHF	TGTGCCAGCAGGGGGACAGCTGAGGCGCCCCAGCATTTT
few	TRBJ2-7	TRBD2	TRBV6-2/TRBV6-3	CASSFGLAESYEQYF	TGTGCCAGCAGTTTTGGGCTAGCGGAATCCTACGAGCAGTACTTC
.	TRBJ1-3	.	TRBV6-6	CASSPSRLPGNTIYF	TGTGCCAGCAGTCCCTCCAGGCTGCCTGGAAACACCATATATTTT
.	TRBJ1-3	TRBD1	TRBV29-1	CSTRQGGNTIYF	TGCAGCACCCGACAGGGGGGAAACACCATATATTTT
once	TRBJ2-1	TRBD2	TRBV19	CASSILGGNNEQFF	TGTGCCAGTAGTATCTTGGGAGGGAACAATGAGCAGTTCTTC
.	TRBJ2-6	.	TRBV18	CASSGGASGANVLTF	TGTGCCAGCTCAGGGGGGGCGTCTGGGGCCAACGTCCTGACTTTC
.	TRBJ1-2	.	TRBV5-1	CASRAGRENGYTF	TGCGCCAGCAGGGCAGGGCGCGAGAATGGCTACACCTTC